The 22 T cell receptor beta chains below all came from one sample that was sequenced in a study of shared clonotypes between healthy human individuals. Assay used: immunoSEQ multiplex PCR; TCRdb lists only in-frame clones, some missing. The sample carries around 1 million clones, approximately 76% recorded once. Material: memory CD4+ T cells sorted from blood. As for subset: CD45RA-negative fraction. These receptors all stem from a young man in good health.

As regards this clone: Distinct nucleotide sequences in the sample also encode this CDR3. The J gene is TRBJ1-1, the V gene TRBV15; D not resolved. V lost 0 bases to trimming and J lost 1 base, with 6 bases between them. There are 14 residues in the CDR3. Germline CDR1 reads LNHNV; CDR2 reads YYDKDF (reference sequence). CDR3 region: CATSRDRKNTEAFF. The CDR3 nucleotides are TGTGCCACCAGCAGAGACCGGAAGAACACTGAAGCTTTCTTT.

The chain combines TRBV7-2 with TRBJ1-2; 12 bases fit TRBD1. The CDR3 covers 17 residues. Germline loops: CDR1 SGHTA, CDR2 FQGNSA. V lost 1 base, J lost 3 bases, and 6 bases stayed unmatched. Here the CDR3 DNA reads TGTGCCAGCAGCTTAGGCGCGGGACAGGGGGCCTACTATGGCTACACCTTC. This translates into CASSLGAGQGAYYGYTF.

The chain combines TRBV6-5 with TRBJ1-2; a possible D gene is TRBD1 (6 bases). The germline CDR1 and CDR2 sequences are MNHEY and SVGAGI. V was pared by 0 bases and J by 2 bases, with 10 bases between. This CDR3 has 15 amino acids. CDR3: CASSYSPGVNYGYTF. The CDR3 coding sequence is TGTGCCAGCAGTTACTCCCCAGGGGTGAACTATGGCTACACCTTC.

The chain recombines TRBV5-1 with TRBJ2-5; TRBD2 matches at 8 bases. This CDR3 spans 15 amino acids. With V trimmed by 4 bases and J by 1 base, 6 bases remained unmatched. Germline V CDR1 and CDR2: SGHRS, YFSETQ. The CDR3 protein is CASSRSGGFQETQYF. Here the CDR3 DNA reads TGCGCCAGCAGCCGTTCGGGGGGGTTCCAAGAGACCCAGTACTTC.

This chain joins TRBV11-2 and TRBJ2-5; 8 bases fit TRBD1. Germline CDR1 is SGHAT and CDR2 is FQNNGV. This CDR3 spans 15 amino acids. Unmatched junction bases numbered 11, after V lost 6 bases and J lost 5 bases. CDR3 DNA sequence: TGTGCCAGCAGAGCTACAGGGGGAAGGGTCGAGACCCAGTACTTC. Translating it yields CASRATGGRVETQYF.

CDR3 residues: CASSHPTGRGTNEKLFF. In DNA form, the CDR3 reads TGCGCCAGCAGCCACCCGACGGGCAGGGGAACGAATGAAAAACTGTTTTTT. The rearrangement uses TRBV4-1 and TRBJ1-4; possible D gene TRBD1, 6 bases. Per the germline V gene, CDR1 is MGHRA and CDR2 is YSYEKL. V was pared by 3 bases and J by 5 bases, with 19 bases between. CDR3 length: 17 amino acids.

The chain has TRBV21-1 and TRBJ2-7; TRBD1 was called by the table and not checked on the DNA. TRBV21-1 is noted as a pseudogene. The CDR3 contains 15 residues. This CDR3 is CASSKVQGVSYEQYF. The CDR3, as DNA: TGTGCCAGCAGCAAAGTGCAAGGGGTCTCCTACGAGCAGTACTTC.

This clone has more than one count but fewer than ten. The chain is built from TRBV6-4 and TRBJ1-6, with D maybe TRBD1 (5 bases). CDR1 is MRHNA, CDR2 SNTAGT, per germline. The CDR3 spans 15 residues. Trimming stripped 8 bases from V and 13 bases from J, with 24 bases between. DNA for the CDR3: TGTGCCAGCCGAAAAGATAGAGACAGCGCTTATCCCCTCCACTTT. This gives the protein CASRKDRDSAYPLHF.

This chain links TRBV4-1 with TRBJ2-1, with TRBD2 matching 10 bases. The CDR3 is made up of 17 amino acids. The V and J ends lost 0 bases and 9 bases, in that order; junction bases with no gene match: 11. Germline V gives CDR1 MGHRA, CDR2 YSYEKL. CDR3 DNA: TGCGCCAGCAGCCAAGATTACAGCGGGAGGGGTATGGGTGAGCAGTTCTTC. This codes for CASSQDYSGRGMGEQFF.

The chain employs TRBV7-9 and TRBJ1-5; D perhaps matches TRBD1 (5 bases). CDR1 and CDR2 (germline): SEHNR, FQNEAQ (reference sequence). The CDR3 contains 14 residues. With 0 bases removed from V and 7 bases from J, the gap between germline ends came to 10 bases. The chain's CDR3 is CASSLATDSQPQHF. The CDR3 bases are TGTGCCAGCAGCTTAGCTACAGACAGCCAGCCCCAGCATTTT.

This rearrangement joins TRBV15 to TRBJ1-1; tentative D call: TRBD1 (5 bases). Germline assignment: CDR1 LNHNV and CDR2 YYDKDF (reference sequence). This CDR3 contains 14 residues. Trimming stripped 0 bases from V and 6 bases from J, with 11 bases between. CDR3 bases: TGTGCCACCAGCAGAGATCTTGTGGGGGCTGAAGCTTTCTTT. This translates into CATSRDLVGAEAFF.

This clone was detected ten times or more. This chain joins TRBV5-4 and TRBJ2-3, with 12 bases that match TRBD2. The CDR3 spans 17 residues. Per the germline V gene, CDR1 is SGHNT and CDR2 is YYREEE (reference sequence). Trimming took 3 bases from V and 0 from J; bases not matched to a gene: 5. In nucleotides, the CDR3 is TGTGCCAGCAGCTGGACTAGCGGGACCTCTAGCACAGATACGCAGTATTTT. It encodes CASSWTSGTSSTDTQYF.

The CDR3 reads CASSLYDSNQPQHF. Here the CDR3 DNA reads TGTGCCAGCAGCTTATACGATAGCAATCAGCCCCAGCATTTT. The chain is built from TRBV7-8 and TRBJ1-5, with no clear D. This CDR3 region has 14 residues. Germline V gives CDR1 SGHVS, CDR2 FQNEAQ. Trimming left V 2 bases short and J 0 bases short, with 5 bases between.

The J gene is TRBJ1-6, the V gene TRBV6-4, with a weak D call TRBD1 (5 bases). CDR1 is MRHNA, CDR2 SNTAGT, per germline. Trimming took off 3 bases at V and 10 bases at J, with 13 bases between the two ends. CDR3 length: 14 amino acids. CDR3: CASSETQGGSPLHF. The CDR3 DNA reads TGTGCCAGCAGTGAGACCCAGGGAGGGTCACCCCTCCACTTT.

The rearrangement links TRBV6-1 to TRBJ2-7; 8 bases align to TRBD1. This CDR3 is 13 amino acids long. V lost 4 bases and J lost 6; bases outside the gene matches: 5. Germline V gene data show CDR1 as MNHNS and CDR2 as SASEGT. DNA of the CDR3: TGTGCCAGCAGTGTAGGACAGGGAGGCGAGCAGTACTTC. As protein: CASSVGQGGEQYF.

This chain uses TRBV7-3 with TRBJ2-5; no definite D call. From germline, CDR1 is SGHTA and CDR2 FQGTGA. The germline V and J ends were trimmed by 1 base and 14 bases, with 17 bases remaining between them. CDR3 length: 13 amino acids. CDR3 nucleotide sequence: TGTGCCAGCAGCTTAAACGAAAGGTCGTTCGTCTACTTC. It specifies CASSLNERSFVYF.

V and J are TRBV30 and TRBJ2-7; possibly TRBD1 for D (6 bases). The germline gives CDR1 GTSNPN, CDR2 SVGIG (reference sequence). The CDR3 spans 14 residues. Trimming stripped 3 bases from V and 2 bases from J, with 14 bases between. In nucleotides, the CDR3 is TGTGCCTGGAGCCCGGACAGTACAACCTACGAGCAGTACTTC. It encodes CAWSPDSTTYEQYF.

This clone was seen once. The V call is TRBV9, the J call TRBJ2-5; 7 nucleotides match TRBD2. In germline, CDR1 is SGDLS, CDR2 YYNGEE. The CDR3 sequence is 16 residues long. The ends lost 3 bases at V and 2 bases at J; junction bases unmatched: 10. The CDR3 bases are TGTGCCAGCAGCGGGCTGGGGGGGTTAGGGCAAGAGACCCAGTACTTC. Its protein product is CASSGLGGLGQETQYF.

The V gene is TRBV5-4, the J gene TRBJ2-7, with 7 nucleotides matching TRBD2. With V trimmed by 3 bases and J by 3 bases, 6 bases remained unmatched. The length of the CDR3 is 14 residues. CDR1 SGHNT and CDR2 YYREEE come from the germline V gene (reference sequence). CDR3 sequence (DNA): TGTGCCAGCAGCTCGGCTAGCGGAGACTACGAGCAGTACTTC. It yields the protein CASSSASGDYEQYF.

The gene calls are TRBV21-1 and TRBJ2-7; the listed D gene, TRBD2, was not tested against the DNA. TRBV21-1 corresponds to a pseudogene. The CDR3 sequence is 14 residues long. DNA of the CDR3: TGTGCCAGCAGGAAACACGACGGGGACTACGAGCAGTACTTC. Amino acid sequence: CASRKHDGDYEQYF.

The V and J genes are TRBV18 and TRBJ1-1; no reliable D call. The CDR3 has 13 residues. The ends were cut back, 6 bases at V and 1 base at J, with 9 bases in the middle. The V gene's germline CDR1 is KGHSH and CDR2 LQKENI. The CDR3 here is CASSSETNTEAFF. CDR3 nucleotide sequence: TGTGCCAGCTCGTCTGAGACGAACACTGAAGCTTTCTTT.

J is TRBJ1-3 and V is TRBV14; D ambiguous. The V gene's germline CDR1 is SGHDN and CDR2 FVKESK. The V end lost 0 bases, the J end lost 1 base, and 7 bases lay between the germline ends. This CDR3 region has 15 residues. The chain's CDR3 is CASSQDKGSGNTIYF. The CDR3 nucleotides are TGTGCCAGCAGCCAAGATAAAGGTTCTGGAAACACCATATATTTT.